One and the same sample provided the 7 T cell receptor beta chains below, sequenced in a study of shared clonotypes between healthy human individuals. Clones were sequenced by immunoSEQ multiplex PCR, and TCRdb holds only the in-frame ones, with some missing. The sample carries approximately 2,300,000 clones, 80% to 95% recorded once. Material: naive CD4+ T cells from PBMCs. Subset denoted: CD45RA+ positively selected. Receptors originate from a man aged 18 to 29 in good health. Some clones in this sample may be carry-over from other donors' samples.

This chain links TRBV28 with TRBJ2-7; TRBD2 matches 7 bases. This CDR3 region has 11 residues. Germline V gene data show CDR1 as MDHEN and CDR2 as SYDVKM. Unmatched junction bases numbered 5, after V lost 6 bases and J lost 9 bases. The CDR3 sequence: CASRSAGVQYF. As DNA, the CDR3 is TGTGCCAGCAGGTCCGCGGGGGTGCAGTACTTC. Using reference TRBV28 and TRBJ2-7 for the parts outside the CDR3, the full variable domain is DVKVTQSSRYLVKRTGEKVFLECVQDMDHENMFWYRQDPGLGLRLIYFSYDVKMKEKGDIPEGYSVSREKKERFSLILESASTNQTSMYLCASRSAGVQYFGPGTRLTVT.

This clone has only a few counts. This rearrangement joins TRBV14 to TRBJ1-2, with D perhaps TRBD1 (5 bases). The CDR3 sequence is 14 residues long. Germline-derived CDR1 and CDR2 are SGHDN and FVKESK. Between the trimmed V and J ends, which lost 4 bases and 5 bases, there was a span of 14 bases. CDR3 coding DNA: TGTGCCAGCAGCCCCGTCGGGGCCCCATATGGCTACACCTTC. Translation gives CASSPVGAPYGYTF.

The V and J genes are TRBV20-1 and TRBJ1-2, with a tentative D call TRBD1 (6 bases). The germline V and J ends were trimmed by 3 bases and 7 bases, with 9 bases remaining between them. CDR3 size: 11 residues. Per germline, CDR1 DFQATT and CDR2 SNEGSKA (reference sequence). As DNA, the CDR3 is TGCAGTGCTAGTAGGGGGTCTGGCTACACCTTC. Its protein is CSASRGSGYTF.

This chain connects TRBV7-9 to TRBJ2-2; 7 bases map to TRBD1. There are 15 residues in the CDR3. After removal of 5 bases from V and 5 bases from J, the junction contained 8 bases not matched to a gene. In germline, CDR1 is SEHNR, CDR2 FQNEAQ (reference sequence). DNA for the CDR3: TGTGCCAGCAGCGTTTCGGGACAGAGTACCGGGGAGCTGTTTTTT. Its protein product is CASSVSGQSTGELFF. Using reference TRBV7-9 and TRBJ2-2 for the parts outside the CDR3, the full variable domain is DTGVSQNPRHKITKRGQNVTFRCDPISEHNRLYWYRQTLGQGPEFLTYFQNEAQLEKSRLLSDRFSAERPKGSFSTLEIQRTEQGDSAMYLCASSVSGQSTGELFFGEGSRLTVL.

This chain connects TRBV28 to TRBJ1-1; no clear D. This CDR3 region has 15 residues. Trimming cost V 7 bases and J 2 bases, with 17 bases left between them. Germline CDR1 and CDR2: MDHEN and SYDVKM. CDR3 in amino acids: CASTFLSRKNTEAFF. The CDR3 DNA reads TGTGCCAGCACCTTCCTCTCCCGGAAAAACACTGAAGCTTTCTTT.

This clone was seen just once. This chain joins TRBV5-1 and TRBJ2-5; D is tentatively TRBD1 or TRBD2 (5 bases each). This CDR3 contains 15 residues. V lost 3 bases and J lost 5, with 17 bases in between. Germline CDR1 SGHRS, CDR2 YFSETQ. CDR3 bases: TGCGCCAGCAGCTCCCAACCGGGGCGTGGGGAGACCCAGTACTTC. This codes for CASSSQPGRGETQYF.

The rearrangement links TRBV28 to TRBJ2-5; 7 bases are shared with TRBD2. Germline V gene data show CDR1 as MDHEN and CDR2 as SYDVKM. The V and J ends lost 11 bases and 1 base, in that order; junction bases with no gene match: 13. The CDR3 extends over 15 amino acids. The CDR3 region has the DNA TGTGCCGGCTCGGGGGGAGCGGAGACCCAAGAGACCCAGTACTTC. It yields the protein CAGSGGAETQETQYF. The full variable domain, its missing parts supplied by reference TRBV28 and TRBJ2-5, is DVKVTQSSRYLVKRTGEKVFLECVQDMDHENMFWYRQDPGLGLRLIYFSYDVKMKEKGDIPEGYSVSREKKERFSLILESASTNQTSMYLCAGSGGAETQETQYFGPGTRLLVL.